In this sample, the clone carrying this T cell receptor (beta chain) turned up once. The data belong to a study of blood T cell repertoires in COVID-19. Study-level information: The United States, Italy and Spain provided the acute and convalescent COVID-19 samples. From T cells, B-cell-depleted T cells, or PBMCs came the material, which was cDNA or gDNA.

In the source study's methods: Reference gene primer amplification gave nucleated cell count estimates. TCRdb's copy holds only in-frame clones and misses some; the assay was immunoSEQ multiplex PCR. V, J and clone size are those of that table, while D and trimming were read from the DNA. The sample has 100,000 to 120,000 clones, 70% to 85% seen once. V was pared by 8 bases and J by 9 bases, with 11 bases between. The V gene's germline CDR1 is SGHTA and CDR2 FQGNSA. The CDR3 has 11 amino acids. The gene calls are TRBV7-2 and TRBJ1-3; unclear D gene. Input material: peripheral blood. The sequence came from a woman aged 40 to 55 with acute or convalescent COVID-19. CDR3 protein: CASELRGTIYF. CDR3 DNA: TGTGCCAGCGAGCTTAGAGGCACCATATATTTT.